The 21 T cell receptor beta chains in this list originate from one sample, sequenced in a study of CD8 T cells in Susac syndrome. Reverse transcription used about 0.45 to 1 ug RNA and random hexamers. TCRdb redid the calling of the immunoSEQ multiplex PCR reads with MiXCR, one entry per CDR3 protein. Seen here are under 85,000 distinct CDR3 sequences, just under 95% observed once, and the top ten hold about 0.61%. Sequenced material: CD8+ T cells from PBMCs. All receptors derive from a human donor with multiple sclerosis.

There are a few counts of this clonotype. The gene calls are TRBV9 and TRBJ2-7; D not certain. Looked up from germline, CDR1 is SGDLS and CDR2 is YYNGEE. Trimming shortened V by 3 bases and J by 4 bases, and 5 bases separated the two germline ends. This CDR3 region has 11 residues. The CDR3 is CASSAGYEQYF. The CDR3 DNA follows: TGTGCCAGCAGCGCCGGGTACGAGCAGTACTTC.

The CDR3, as DNA: TGTGCCAGCAGCCCGGCCGTGAACACTGAAGCTTTCTTT. It yields the protein CASSPAVNTEAFF. The chain links TRBV11-1 to TRBJ1-1; D is unresolved. The CDR3 length is 13 residues. Germline assignment: CDR1 SGHAT and CDR2 FQDESV (reference sequence). Trimming removed 5 bases from V and 0 bases from J, with 7 bases in between. The entire variable domain, with the rest obtained from reference TRBV11-1 and TRBJ1-1, is as follows: EAEVAQSPRYKITEKSQAVAFWCDPISGHATLYWYRQILGQGPELLVQFQDESVVDDSQLPKDRFSAERLKGVDSTLKIQPAELGDSAMYLCASSPAVNTEAFFGQGTRLTVV.

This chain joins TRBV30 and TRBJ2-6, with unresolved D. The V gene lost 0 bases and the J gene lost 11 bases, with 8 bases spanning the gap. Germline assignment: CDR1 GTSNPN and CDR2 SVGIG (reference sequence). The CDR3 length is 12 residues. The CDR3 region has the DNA TGTGCCTGGAGTGTCATGGTGGACGTCCTGACTTTC. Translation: CAWSVMVDVLTF.

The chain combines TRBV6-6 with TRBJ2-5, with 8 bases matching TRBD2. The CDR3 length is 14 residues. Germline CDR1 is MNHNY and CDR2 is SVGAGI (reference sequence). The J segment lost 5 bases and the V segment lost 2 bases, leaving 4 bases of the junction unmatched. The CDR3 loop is CASSYRGGQETQYF. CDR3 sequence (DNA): TGTGCCAGCAGTTACCGCGGGGGGCAGGAGACCCAGTACTTC.

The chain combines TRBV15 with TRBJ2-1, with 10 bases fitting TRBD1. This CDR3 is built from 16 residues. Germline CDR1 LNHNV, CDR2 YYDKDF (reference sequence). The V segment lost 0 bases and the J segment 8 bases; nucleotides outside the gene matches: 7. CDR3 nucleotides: TGTGCCACCAGCAGAGACCCCGGGACAGGGGCCCATGAGCAGTTCTTC. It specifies CATSRDPGTGAHEQFF.

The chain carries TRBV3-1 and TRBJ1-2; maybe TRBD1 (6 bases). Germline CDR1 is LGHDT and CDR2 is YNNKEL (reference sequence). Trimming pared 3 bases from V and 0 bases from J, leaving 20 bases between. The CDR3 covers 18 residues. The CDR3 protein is CASSQDTFTGRANYGYTF. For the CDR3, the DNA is TGTGCCAGCAGCCAGGACACTTTTACAGGGAGAGCTAACTATGGCTACACCTTC.

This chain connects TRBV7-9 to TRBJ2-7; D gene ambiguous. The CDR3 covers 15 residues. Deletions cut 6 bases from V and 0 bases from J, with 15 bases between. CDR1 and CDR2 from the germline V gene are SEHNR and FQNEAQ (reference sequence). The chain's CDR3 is CASRTAEVTSYEQYF. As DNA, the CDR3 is TGTGCCAGCAGAACGGCCGAAGTAACCTCCTACGAGCAGTACTTC.

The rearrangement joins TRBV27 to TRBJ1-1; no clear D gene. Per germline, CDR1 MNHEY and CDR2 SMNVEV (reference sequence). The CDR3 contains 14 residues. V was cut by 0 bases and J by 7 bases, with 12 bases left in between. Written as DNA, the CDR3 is TGTGCCAGCAGTTTATCTGTGAATTCTCATGAAGCTTTCTTT. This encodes CASSLSVNSHEAFF.

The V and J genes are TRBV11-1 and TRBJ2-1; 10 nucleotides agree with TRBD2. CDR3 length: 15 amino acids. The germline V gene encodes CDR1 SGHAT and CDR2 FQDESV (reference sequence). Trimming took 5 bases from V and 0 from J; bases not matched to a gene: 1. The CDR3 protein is CASSPSGGSYNEQFF. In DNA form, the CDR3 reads TGTGCCAGCAGCCCTAGCGGGGGCTCCTACAATGAGCAGTTCTTC.

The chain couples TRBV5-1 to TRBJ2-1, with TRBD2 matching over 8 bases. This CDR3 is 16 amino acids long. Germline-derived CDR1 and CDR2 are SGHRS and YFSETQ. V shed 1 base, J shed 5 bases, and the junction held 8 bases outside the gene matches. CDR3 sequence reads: CASSLSAGRVDNEQFF. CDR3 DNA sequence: TGCGCCAGCAGCTTGTCTGCCGGGAGGGTCGACAATGAGCAGTTCTTC.

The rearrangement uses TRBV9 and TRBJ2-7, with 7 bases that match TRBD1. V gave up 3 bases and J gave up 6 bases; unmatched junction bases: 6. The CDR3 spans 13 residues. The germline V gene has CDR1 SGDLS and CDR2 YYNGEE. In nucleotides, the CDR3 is TGTGCCAGCAGCGCGGCCGGGACAGTCGAGCAGTACTTC. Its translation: CASSAAGTVEQYF. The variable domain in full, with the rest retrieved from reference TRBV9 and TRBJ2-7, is DSGVTQTPKHLITATGQRVTLRCSPRSGDLSVYWYQQSLDQGLQFLIQYYNGEERAKGNILERFSAQQFPDLHSELNLSSLELGDSALYFCASSAAGTVEQYFGPGTRLTVT.

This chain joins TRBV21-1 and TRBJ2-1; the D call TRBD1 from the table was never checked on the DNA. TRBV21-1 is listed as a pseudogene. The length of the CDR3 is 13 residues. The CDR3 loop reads CAQPGQVHDEQFF. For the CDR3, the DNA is TGTGCTCAACCAGGACAGGTTCATGATGAGCAGTTCTTC.

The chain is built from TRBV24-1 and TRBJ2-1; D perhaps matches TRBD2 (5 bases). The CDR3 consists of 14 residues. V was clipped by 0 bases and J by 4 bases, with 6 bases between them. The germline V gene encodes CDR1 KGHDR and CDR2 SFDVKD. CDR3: CATSDLEGYNEQFF. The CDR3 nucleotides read TGTGCCACCAGTGATTTGGAGGGTTACAATGAGCAGTTCTTC.

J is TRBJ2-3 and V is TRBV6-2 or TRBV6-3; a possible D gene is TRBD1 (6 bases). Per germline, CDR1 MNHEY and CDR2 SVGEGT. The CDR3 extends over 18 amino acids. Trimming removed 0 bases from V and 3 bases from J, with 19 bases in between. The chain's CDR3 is CASSYSTHLRGGTDTQYF. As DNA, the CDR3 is TGTGCCAGCAGTTACTCCACCCACCTCAGAGGGGGAACAGATACGCAGTATTTT.

CDR3 residues: CASSPTGGDTDTQYF. The CDR3, as DNA: TGTGCCAGCAGTCCAACGGGGGGCGACACAGATACGCAGTATTTT. This chain links TRBV6-5 with TRBJ2-3, with D possibly TRBD2 on 7 matching bases. CDR3 length: 15 amino acids. CDR1 is MNHEY, CDR2 SVGAGI, per germline. The V and J ends lost 5 bases and 2 bases respectively, with 14 bases between them.

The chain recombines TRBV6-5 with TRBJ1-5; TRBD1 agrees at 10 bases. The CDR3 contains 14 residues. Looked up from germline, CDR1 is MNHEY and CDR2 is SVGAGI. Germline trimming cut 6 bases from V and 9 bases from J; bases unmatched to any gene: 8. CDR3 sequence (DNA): TGTGCCAGCAGCTCTCCGGGACAGGGGCCGCCCCAGCATTTT. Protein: CASSSPGQGPPQHF.

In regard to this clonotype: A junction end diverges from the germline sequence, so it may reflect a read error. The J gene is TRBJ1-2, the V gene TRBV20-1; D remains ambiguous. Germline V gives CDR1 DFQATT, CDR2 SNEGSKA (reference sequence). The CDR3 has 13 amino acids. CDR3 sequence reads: CSARDRSGYGYTF. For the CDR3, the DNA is TGCAGTGCGAGAGATCGTTCGGGCTATGGCTACACCTTC.

CDR3 nucleotide sequence: TGCAGTGCTAGAGGGGTTCGAGACTACGAGCAGTACTTC. The encoded protein is CSARGVRDYEQYF. The V call is TRBV20-1, the J call TRBJ2-7; D is ambiguous. V was cut by 1 base and J by 3 bases, with 10 bases left in between. The CDR3 consists of 13 residues. Looked up from germline, CDR1 is DFQATT and CDR2 is SNEGSKA (reference sequence).

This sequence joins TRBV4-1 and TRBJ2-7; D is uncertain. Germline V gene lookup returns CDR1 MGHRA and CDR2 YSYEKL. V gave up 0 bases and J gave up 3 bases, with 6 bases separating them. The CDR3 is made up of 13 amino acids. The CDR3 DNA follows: TGCGCCAGCAGCCAAGAGTACAGCTACGAGCAGTACTTC. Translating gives CASSQEYSYEQYF.

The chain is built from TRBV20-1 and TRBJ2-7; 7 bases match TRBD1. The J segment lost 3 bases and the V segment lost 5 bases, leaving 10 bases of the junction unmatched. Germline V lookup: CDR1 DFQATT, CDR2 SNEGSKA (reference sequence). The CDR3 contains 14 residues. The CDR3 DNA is TGCAGTGCTTTCCAATCCCGGGACAGCTACGAGCAGTACTTC. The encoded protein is CSAFQSRDSYEQYF.

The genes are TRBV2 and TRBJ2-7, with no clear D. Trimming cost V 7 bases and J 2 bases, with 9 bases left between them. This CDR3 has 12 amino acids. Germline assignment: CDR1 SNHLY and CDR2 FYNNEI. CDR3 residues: CASNIGAYEQYF. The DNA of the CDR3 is TGTGCCAGCAATATCGGAGCCTACGAGCAGTACTTC.